A single sample gave rise to the 10 T cell receptor beta chains below, sequenced in a study of blood T cell repertoires in COVID-19. TCRdb's table, derived via immunoSEQ multiplex PCR, lists solely in-frame clones and lacks some. This repertoire shows around 36,000 clones, roughly 89% found once; its top ten account for 5% to 7%. Specimen: peripheral blood. These receptors came from a human donor in a cohort sampled during active COVID-19.

This chain uses TRBV7-8 with TRBJ2-7, with D possibly TRBD1 on 5 matching bases. Germline CDR1 reads SGHVS; CDR2 reads FQNEAQ. Trimming pared 3 bases from V and 5 bases from J, leaving 8 bases between. The CDR3 contains 12 residues. The CDR3 nucleotides read TGTGCCAGCAGCTTTGCAGGGAACGAGCAGTACTTC. Its protein product is CASSFAGNEQYF.

The chain uses TRBV28 and TRBJ2-5; possibly TRBD2 for D (6 bases). This CDR3 comprises 13 residues. CDR1 and CDR2 from the germline V gene are MDHEN and SYDVKM. The V and J ends lost 1 base and 4 bases respectively, with 7 bases between them. The CDR3 coding sequence is TGTGCCAGCAGTTTATCGGGGGTAGAGACCCAGTACTTC. Its translation is CASSLSGVETQYF.

The chain joins TRBV4-3 to TRBJ1-5, with TRBD1 matching over 9 bases. Losses at the gene ends were 4 bases for V and 2 bases for J; bases not matched to a gene: 3. Germline V gives CDR1 LGHNA, CDR2 YSLEER. There are 15 residues in the CDR3. This CDR3 is CASSLRTGGNQPQHF. CDR3 nucleotides: TGCGCCAGCAGCCTACGGACAGGGGGCAATCAGCCCCAGCATTTT.

The chain recombines TRBV9 with TRBJ1-3; D gene uncertain. The CDR3 loop spans 15 amino acids. V lost 4 bases and J 1 base, leaving 12 bases between the germline ends. Germline V gene sequence: CDR1 SGDLS, CDR2 YYNGEE. The CDR3 DNA reads TGTGCCAGCAGCCCACGGACTCTTTCTGGAAACACCATATATTTT. It translates to CASSPRTLSGNTIYF. Filled out from reference TRBV9 and TRBJ1-3, the complete variable domain reads DSGVTQTPKHLITATGQRVTLRCSPRSGDLSVYWYQQSLDQGLQFLIQYYNGEERAKGNILERFSAQQFPDLHSELNLSSLELGDSALYFCASSPRTLSGNTIYFGEGSWLTVV.

The rearrangement links TRBV24-1 to TRBJ2-2; possible D gene TRBD2, 6 bases. Trimming took 5 bases from V and 4 from J, leaving 7 bases between them. Germline CDR1 is KGHDR and CDR2 is SFDVKD. The CDR3 loop spans 13 amino acids. The CDR3 loop is CATSVGGTGELFF. For the CDR3, the DNA is TGTGCCACCAGTGTGGGGGGCACCGGGGAGCTGTTTTTT.

The chain recombines TRBV19 with TRBJ1-3, with D hard to call. Germline values: CDR1 LNHDA, CDR2 SQIVND (reference sequence). This CDR3 contains 16 residues. V lost 5 bases and J 0 bases, leaving 14 bases between the germline ends. CDR3 region: CASSSSRGNSGNTIYF. CDR3 DNA: TGTGCCAGTAGTTCCTCTCGCGGAAACTCTGGAAACACCATATATTTT.

This clone showed up just once. The chain links TRBV4-1 to TRBJ2-7; TRBD1 aligns across 8 bases. Trimming took 4 bases from V and 0 from J; bases not matched to a gene: 8. The CDR3 loop spans 16 amino acids. Germline CDR1 MGHRA, CDR2 YSYEKL. CDR3 sequence: CASSPFDRGPSYEQYF. CDR3 DNA: TGCGCCAGCAGCCCATTCGACAGGGGTCCCTCCTACGAGCAGTACTTC.

The chain uses TRBV19 and TRBJ1-4, with a tentative D call TRBD1 (6 bases). Trimming removed 9 bases at V and 2 bases at J, with 22 bases between. CDR1 is LNHDA, CDR2 SQIVND, per germline (reference sequence). This CDR3 has 17 residues. CDR3 in amino acids: CASTPSQGLMTNEKLFF. Here the CDR3 DNA reads TGTGCCAGCACTCCCTCCCAGGGGCTGATGACTAATGAAAAACTGTTTTTT.

This clone was found once. The rearrangement links TRBV27 to TRBJ2-7; TRBD2 agrees at 10 bases. With V trimmed by 6 bases and J by 7 bases, 15 bases remained unmatched. Germline CDR1 is MNHEY and CDR2 is SMNVEV (reference sequence). The CDR3 has 16 residues. The CDR3: CASSRTTSGPLGEQYF. CDR3 in DNA: TGTGCCAGCAGCCGCACGACTAGCGGGCCCTTGGGTGAGCAGTACTTC.

The chain links TRBV19 to TRBJ1-4; perhaps TRBD1 as D (5 bases). V lost 3 bases and J 8 bases, leaving 10 bases between the germline ends. There are 13 residues in the CDR3. CDR1 is LNHDA, CDR2 SQIVND, per germline (reference sequence). The DNA for the CDR3 is TGTGCCAGTAGTATGGGGGGACCGGAAAAACTGTTTTTT. Encoded protein: CASSMGGPEKLFF.